This is a list of T cell receptor beta chains from one sample in a study of control samples from healthy donors and cancer patients. Profiling relied on immunoSEQ multiplex PCR, and the TCRdb table lists in-frame clones only, not all of them. The sample lists some 100,000 clones; 85% to 90% were seen once. Sequenced sample: blood. Receptors originate from a woman between 50 and 59 years old in good health. Both conserved end residues are part of each CDR3. A D gene is named only where the DNA matches it firmly. Expanded clones get a size class; other rows say once, few or many, or leave the size out.

CDR3aa	CDR3nt	v_gene	j_gene	abundance	d_gene
CASSLPRGSSPLHF	TGTGCCAGCAGCCTCCCCCGGGGTTCTTCACCCCTCCACTTT	TRBV6-2/TRBV6-3	TRBJ1-6	-	-
CASSLASGGPHLPGETQYF	TGTGCCAGCAGCTTGGCTAGCGGGGGCCCCCATTTACCGGGGGAGACCCAGTACTTC	TRBV5-5	TRBJ2-5	-	TRBD2
CASSPGGDWNGYTF	TGTGCCAGCAGCCCAGGGGGAGATTGGAATGGCTACACCTTC	TRBV3-1/TRBV3-2	TRBJ1-2	few	TRBD1
CASSLDGTGANVLTF	TGCGCCAGCAGCTTGGACGGGACTGGGGCCAACGTCCTGACTTTC	TRBV5-1	TRBJ2-6	once	-
CASSLRDGGRYSPLHF	TGTGCCAGCAGCCTTCGGGATGGGGGGCGATATTCACCCCTCCACTTT	TRBV5-6	TRBJ1-6	-	-
CASSNVYSGNTIYF	TGTGCCAGCAGCAACGTATACTCCGGAAACACCATATATTTT	TRBV7-2	TRBJ1-3	-	-
CASSLAGISQPQHF	TGTGCCAGCAGCTTAGCTGGGATTAGTCAGCCCCAGCATTTT	TRBV7-2	TRBJ1-5	once	-
CASRNTGQGVYEQYF	TGTGCCAGCCGCAATACGGGACAGGGGGTCTACGAGCAGTACTTC	TRBV7-2	TRBJ2-7	-	TRBD1
CASSYSGTQSSIFDYEQYF	TGTGCCAGCAGTTACTCCGGGACTCAAAGCTCGATTTTCGACTACGAGCAGTACTTC	TRBV6-2/TRBV6-3	TRBJ2-7	-	-
CSVRDSGNYGYTF	TGCAGCGTTCGTGACAGTGGCAACTATGGCTACACCTTC	TRBV29-1	TRBJ1-2	-	-
CASSQDPGTFPYNEQFF	TGCGCCAGCAGCCAAGATCCTGGTACGTTTCCCTACAATGAGCAGTTCTTC	TRBV4-3	TRBJ2-1	-	-
CASSLLPGLAGAGSSYEQYF	TGCGCCAGCAGCCTACTCCCGGGACTAGCGGGGGCCGGCTCCTCCTACGAGCAGTACTTC	TRBV4-1	TRBJ2-7	-	TRBD2
CASSRRLSSGNQPQHF	TGTGCCAGCAGCCGCAGACTTTCTTCGGGCAATCAGCCCCAGCATTTT	TRBV4-2	TRBJ1-5	-	-
CASSINSQNTEAFF	TGTGCCAGTAGTATAAACAGCCAGAACACTGAAGCTTTCTTT	TRBV19	TRBJ1-1	-	-
CASRLEEGPQETGELFF	TGTGCCAGCAGGTTGGAAGAGGGCCCTCAAGAGACCGGGGAGCTGTTTTTT	TRBV11-2	TRBJ2-2	-	-
CASSPSRVSLEYEQYF	TGTGCCAGCAGCCCCTCTCGGGTGAGCCTCGAATACGAGCAGTACTTC	TRBV3-1/TRBV3-2	TRBJ2-7	-	-
CASSQEERAKLFF	TGTGCCAGCAGCCAAGAAGAGAGGGCAAAACTGTTTTTT	TRBV3-1/TRBV3-2	TRBJ1-4	-	-
CASRQGTQPQHF	TGTGCCAGTCGACAGGGAACTCAGCCCCAGCATTTT	TRBV6-5	TRBJ1-5	-	TRBD1
CASSVTDSYNSPLHF	TGTGCCAGCAGCGTCACGGACAGTTATAATTCACCCCTCCACTTT	TRBV9	TRBJ1-6	-	-
CASSLVQGQTYEQYF	TGTGCCAGCAGCTTAGTACAAGGACAGACCTACGAGCAGTACTTC	TRBV11-3	TRBJ2-7	-	-
CASSDQTGWVRNGYTF	TGTGCCAGCAGTGATCAGACAGGGTGGGTCCGCAATGGCTACACCTTC	TRBV6-1	TRBJ1-2	once	TRBD1
CASSLDLSQPQHF	TGTGCCAGCAGTTTAGACTTGAGTCAGCCCCAGCATTTT	TRBV12-3/TRBV12-4	TRBJ1-5	-	-
CASSLARGTEQYF	TGTGCCAGCAGTTTAGCGCGGGGGACAGAGCAGTACTTC	TRBV12-3/TRBV12-4	TRBJ2-7	-	-
CASSPGGRIADTQYF	TGTGCCAGCAGTCCGGGCGGTCGCATTGCAGATACGCAGTATTTT	TRBV6-2/TRBV6-3	TRBJ2-3	once	-
CASSLEGQIGRMNTEAFF	TGTGCCAGCAGCTTAGAGGGTCAGATTGGGCGGATGAACACTGAAGCTTTCTTT	TRBV11-3	TRBJ1-1	-	-
CAISAPGGNYGYTF	TGTGCCATCAGTGCCCCAGGGGGGAACTATGGCTACACCTTC	TRBV10-3	TRBJ1-2	-	TRBD1
CASSLNRDSRQPQHF	TGTGCCAGCAGCTTAAACAGGGATTCTCGTCAGCCCCAGCATTTT	TRBV7-3	TRBJ1-5	once	-
CASSTGGYGYTF	TGTGCCAGCAGTACAGGGGGCTATGGCTACACCTTC	TRBV28	TRBJ1-2	-	TRBD1
CASTKIERRGSGNTIYF	TGTGCCAGCACTAAAATTGAAAGACGGGGTTCGGGAAACACCATATATTTT	TRBV11-3	TRBJ1-3	-	-
CASSPLGSSYEQYF	TGTGCTAGCAGCCCCCTGGGCAGCTCCTACGAGCAGTACTTC	TRBV7-7	TRBJ2-7	-	-
CASSPGSTRTDTQYF	TGCGCCAGCAGCCCGGGTAGTACCCGCACAGATACGCAGTATTTT	TRBV5-1	TRBJ2-3	-	-
CSVGERDTEAFF	TGCAGCGTTGGGGAGAGGGACACTGAAGCTTTCTTT	TRBV29-1	TRBJ1-1	-	-
CASSQSGQGETQYF	TGTGCCAGCAGCCAATCCGGACAGGGGGAGACCCAGTACTTC	TRBV7-2	TRBJ2-5	-	TRBD1
CASSQDYGTGGYEQYF	TGTGCCAGCAGCCAAGATTACGGGACAGGGGGCTACGAGCAGTACTTC	TRBV4-2	TRBJ2-7	-	TRBD1
CATLRVTGNYGYTF	TGTGCCACCCTGAGGGTAACAGGGAACTATGGCTACACCTTC	TRBV19	TRBJ1-2	-	-
CASSRTGPTNTEAFF	TGCGCCAGCAGCCGAACGGGTCCGACGAACACTGAAGCTTTCTTT	TRBV5-1	TRBJ1-1	once	-
CASSRGTSGKQETQYF	TGTGCCAGCAGCCGAGGGACTAGCGGGAAACAAGAGACCCAGTACTTC	TRBV3-1/TRBV3-2	TRBJ2-5	-	TRBD2
CASQIYPGTSGRTQYF	TGCGCCAGCCAGATATATCCCGGGACTAGCGGGAGGACGCAGTATTTT	TRBV10-1	TRBJ2-3	-	TRBD2
CASKGDRGLGTEAFF	TGTGCCAGCAAGGGGGACAGGGGGTTAGGGACTGAAGCTTTCTTT	TRBV6-5	TRBJ1-1	once	TRBD1
CASSLAGRISGNTIYF	TGTGCCAGCAGCTTGGCGGGCAGAATCTCTGGAAACACCATATATTTT	TRBV5-8	TRBJ1-3	-	-
CASSHGRTGGSSPLHF	TGTGCCAGCAGCCACGGACGGACAGGGGGCAGTTCACCCCTCCACTTT	TRBV3-1/TRBV3-2	TRBJ1-6	-	TRBD1
CASSPLSVNGNTIYF	TGTGCCAGCAGCCCCCTCAGCGTAAACGGAAACACCATATATTTT	TRBV7-2	TRBJ1-3	-	-
CASSSSENTEAFF	TGTGCCAGCAGTTCCTCAGAGAACACTGAAGCTTTCTTT	TRBV6-5	TRBJ1-1	-	-
CASSISSGGTETQYF	TGTGCCAGTAGTATTAGTTCGGGCGGGACAGAGACCCAGTACTTC	TRBV19	TRBJ2-5	-	-
CAISESGGQPQHF	TGTGCCATCAGTGAGTCGGGGGGCCAGCCCCAGCATTTT	TRBV10-3	TRBJ1-5	-	-
CAISAGQGSNSNYGYTF	TGTGCCATCAGTGCGGGACAGGGATCTAACAGTAACTATGGCTACACCTTC	TRBV10-3	TRBJ1-2	-	TRBD1
CASSIGQADTQYF	TGTGCCAGCAGCATAGGACAGGCGGATACGCAGTATTTT	TRBV5-4	TRBJ2-3	-	TRBD1
CASTEPTNYGYTF	TGTGCCAGCACAGAACCTACTAACTATGGCTACACCTTC	TRBV28	TRBJ1-2	few	-
CASSFGQVVTNEKLFF	TGTGCCAGTAGTTTTGGACAGGTAGTAACTAATGAAAAACTGTTTTTT	TRBV19	TRBJ1-4	-	TRBD1
CASSLDVSNEQFF	TGTGCCAGCAGCTTAGATGTAAGCAATGAGCAGTTCTTC	TRBV11-3	TRBJ2-1	-	-
CASSFEGILRGYTF	TGTGCCAGCAGTTTCGAGGGGATTTTGCGCGGCTACACCTTC	TRBV28	TRBJ1-2	-	-
CASSRRLAGGETQYF	TGTGCCAGTAGTAGAAGACTAGCGGGTGGGGAGACCCAGTACTTC	TRBV19	TRBJ2-5	-	TRBD2
CASSGAGGGTTEAFF	TGTGCCAGTAGTGGGGCAGGAGGGGGGACCACTGAAGCTTTCTTT	TRBV19	TRBJ1-1	-	-
CASSPARWEGRARNTEAFF	TGTGCCAGCTCCCCGGCTCGATGGGAGGGGCGCGCCAGGAACACTGAAGCTTTCTTT	TRBV18	TRBJ1-1	-	-
CASSGPPRRGRGAYEQYF	TGTGCCAGCAGTGGCCCCCCCCGTAGGGGGCGAGGGGCCTACGAGCAGTACTTC	TRBV2	TRBJ2-7	-	TRBD1
CASSLETSRGETQYF	TGCGCCAGCAGCCTCGAGACTAGCAGAGGAGAGACCCAGTACTTC	TRBV4-3	TRBJ2-5	-	TRBD2
CASSQEGQGTDTQYF	TGCGCCAGCAGCCAAGAGGGACAGGGCACAGATACGCAGTATTTT	TRBV4-3	TRBJ2-3	-	TRBD1
CASSWTENTGELFF	TGTGCTAGCAGCTGGACTGAGAACACCGGGGAGCTGTTTTTT	TRBV7-7	TRBJ2-2	-	-
CATSRDQGQGSEQYF	TGTGCCACCAGCAGAGATCAGGGACAGGGGAGCGAGCAGTACTTC	TRBV15	TRBJ2-7	once	TRBD1